One T cell receptor beta chain is described in this entry. The cohort comprised adults aged about 18 to 100 years residing in about two dozen US areas. The sample comes from a study of blood T cell repertoires in COVID-19. In the study overall: The United States, Italy and Spain provided the acute and convalescent COVID-19 samples.

Some clones are missing from TCRdb's copy, which holds only in-frame ones; the method was immunoSEQ multiplex PCR. The sample consists of roughly 250,000 clones, 80% to 90% of them appearing once. Germline V gives CDR1 MNHEY, CDR2 SMNVEV (reference sequence). Trimming took 3 bases from V and 13 from J; bases not matched to a gene: 3. The CDR3 covers 13 residues. This rearrangement joins TRBV27 to TRBJ1-6, with 10 bases fitting TRBD1. Sequences were obtained from PBMCs or T cells enriched from blood (not recorded which). This TCR derives from a woman aged 50 to 60 who had recovered from COVID-19. CDR3 DNA sequence: TGTGCCAGCAGTTTGGGACAGGGGTTCCCCCTCCACTTT. Encoded protein: CASSLGQGFPLHF.